This TCR beta chain was sequenced in a study of blood T cell repertoires in COVID-19. Study as a whole: Spain, Italy and the United States supplied samples that represented acute and convalescent COVID-19. Sources were T cells, B-cell-depleted T cells, or PBMCs; the material itself was cDNA or gDNA.

Sequenced by immunoSEQ multiplex PCR; TCRdb stores in-frame clones only, minus some. This table has roughly 300,000 clones, 70% to 90% appearing once. This clone was picked up a small number of times. The germline CDR1 and CDR2 sequences are LGHNA and YNFKEQ. The CDR3 has 14 amino acids. Trimming stripped 1 base from V and 2 bases from J, with 9 bases between. Cohorts were assigned according to the clinical history that participants reported. This receptor was identified in a woman aged 40 to 50 with acute COVID-19. The chain couples TRBV4-2 to TRBJ2-7; tentative D call: TRBD1 (5 bases). The specimen sequenced was PBMCs or T cells enriched from blood (not recorded which). CDR3 sequence: CASSQVTEAYEQYF. CDR3 coding DNA: TGTGCCAGCAGCCAAGTGACAGAAGCCTACGAGCAGTACTTC.